This record covers a single TCR beta chain. What this receptor recognizes is not known. Per-base qualities were not stored, and no clone one base away is much larger. V lost 1 base and J lost 7 bases, and the count of bases not matched to a germline gene is 6. CDR1 SEHNR and CDR2 FQNEAQ were looked up in the germline V gene (reference sequence). The CDR3 covers 14 residues, taking in both the cysteine and the phenylalanine. The read is trimmed to its CDR3 DNA, 42 bases read in frame from base 1. The data belong to a study of T cell changes during pregnancy in multiple sclerosis (dated by TCRdb to between 2018 and 2021). Notes on the research overall: The study looked at changes in the T cell repertoire across pregnancy in women with multiple sclerosis.

Libraries came from the immunoSEQ multiplex PCR assay. The immuneACCESS repertoire file appears here via TCRdb, limited to in-frame rearrangements. These files lack a portion of the clones; in checked studies, under half of the deficit traces to unresolved V genes, and the cause of the others is not known. Here the sample has more than 55,000 clones; 75% to 95% occur a single time. Of the sample, 2% to 2.5% falls within the top ten clones. The sequence is built from TRBV7-9 and TRBJ1-2; TRBD1 aligns with 7 central bases. The specimen was peripheral blood, collected in the first trimester of pregnancy. The sequence was collected from a female donor in good health, enrolled as a control in a pregnancy study. The DNA is as follows: TGTGCCAGCAGCTTAGAGGACAGGCTCGGTGGCTACACCTTC. This sequence encodes CASSLEDRLGGYTF.